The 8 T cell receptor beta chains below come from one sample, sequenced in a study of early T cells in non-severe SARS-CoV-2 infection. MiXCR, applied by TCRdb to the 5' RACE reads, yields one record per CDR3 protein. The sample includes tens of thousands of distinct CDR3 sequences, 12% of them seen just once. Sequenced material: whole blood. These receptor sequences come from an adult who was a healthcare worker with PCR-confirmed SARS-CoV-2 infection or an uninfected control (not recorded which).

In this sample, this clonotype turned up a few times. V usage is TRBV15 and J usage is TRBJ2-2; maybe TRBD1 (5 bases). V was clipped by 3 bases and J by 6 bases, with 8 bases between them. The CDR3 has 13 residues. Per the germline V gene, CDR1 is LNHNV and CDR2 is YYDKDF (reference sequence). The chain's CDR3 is CATSSVRAGELFF. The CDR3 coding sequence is TGTGCCACCAGCAGTGTCAGGGCCGGGGAGCTGTTTTTT.

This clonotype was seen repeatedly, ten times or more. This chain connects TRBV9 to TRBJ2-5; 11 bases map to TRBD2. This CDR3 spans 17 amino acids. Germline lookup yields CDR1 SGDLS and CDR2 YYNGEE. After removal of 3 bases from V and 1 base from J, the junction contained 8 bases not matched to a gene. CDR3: CASSEGALAGGQETQYF. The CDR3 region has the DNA TGTGCCAGCAGCGAGGGGGCCCTAGCGGGGGGCCAAGAGACCCAGTACTTC.

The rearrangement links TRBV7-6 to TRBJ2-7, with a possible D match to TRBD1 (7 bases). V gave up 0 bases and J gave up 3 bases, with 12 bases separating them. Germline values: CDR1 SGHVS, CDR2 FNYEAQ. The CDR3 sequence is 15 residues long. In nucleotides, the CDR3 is TGTGCCAGCAGCTTAGCGGAGGGGGCGAGCTACGAGCAGTACTTC. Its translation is CASSLAEGASYEQYF.

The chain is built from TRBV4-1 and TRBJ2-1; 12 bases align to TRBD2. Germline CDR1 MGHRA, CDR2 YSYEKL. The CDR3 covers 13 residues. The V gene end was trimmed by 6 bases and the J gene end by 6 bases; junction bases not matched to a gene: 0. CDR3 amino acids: CASRLAGGNEQFF. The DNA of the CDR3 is TGCGCCAGCAGACTAGCGGGGGGCAATGAGCAGTTCTTC.

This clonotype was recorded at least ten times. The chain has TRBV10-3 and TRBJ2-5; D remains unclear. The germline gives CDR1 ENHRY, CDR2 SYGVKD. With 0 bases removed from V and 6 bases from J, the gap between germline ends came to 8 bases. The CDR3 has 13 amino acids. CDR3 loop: CAISESWGKTQYF. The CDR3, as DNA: TGTGCCATCAGTGAGTCTTGGGGAAAGACCCAGTACTTC.

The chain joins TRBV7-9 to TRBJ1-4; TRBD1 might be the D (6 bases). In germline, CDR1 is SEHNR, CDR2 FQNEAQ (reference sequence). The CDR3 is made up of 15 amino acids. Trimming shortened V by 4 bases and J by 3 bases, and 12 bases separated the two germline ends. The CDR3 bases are TGTGCCAGCAGCTCGTACAGGGTGGCTAATGAAAAACTGTTTTTT. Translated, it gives CASSSYRVANEKLFF.

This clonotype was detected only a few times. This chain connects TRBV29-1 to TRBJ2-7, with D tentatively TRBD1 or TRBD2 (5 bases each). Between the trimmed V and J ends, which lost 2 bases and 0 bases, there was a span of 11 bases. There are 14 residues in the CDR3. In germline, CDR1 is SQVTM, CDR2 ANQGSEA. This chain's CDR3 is CSVEYEGSSYEQYF. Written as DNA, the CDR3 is TGCAGCGTTGAATACGAGGGGAGCTCCTACGAGCAGTACTTC.

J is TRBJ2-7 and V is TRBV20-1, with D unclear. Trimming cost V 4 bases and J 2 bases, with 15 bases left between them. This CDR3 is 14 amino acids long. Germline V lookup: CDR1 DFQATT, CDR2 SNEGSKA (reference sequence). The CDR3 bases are TGCAGTGCTACCCTCGTTGGGCAACCCTACGAGCAGTACTTC. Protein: CSATLVGQPYEQYF.